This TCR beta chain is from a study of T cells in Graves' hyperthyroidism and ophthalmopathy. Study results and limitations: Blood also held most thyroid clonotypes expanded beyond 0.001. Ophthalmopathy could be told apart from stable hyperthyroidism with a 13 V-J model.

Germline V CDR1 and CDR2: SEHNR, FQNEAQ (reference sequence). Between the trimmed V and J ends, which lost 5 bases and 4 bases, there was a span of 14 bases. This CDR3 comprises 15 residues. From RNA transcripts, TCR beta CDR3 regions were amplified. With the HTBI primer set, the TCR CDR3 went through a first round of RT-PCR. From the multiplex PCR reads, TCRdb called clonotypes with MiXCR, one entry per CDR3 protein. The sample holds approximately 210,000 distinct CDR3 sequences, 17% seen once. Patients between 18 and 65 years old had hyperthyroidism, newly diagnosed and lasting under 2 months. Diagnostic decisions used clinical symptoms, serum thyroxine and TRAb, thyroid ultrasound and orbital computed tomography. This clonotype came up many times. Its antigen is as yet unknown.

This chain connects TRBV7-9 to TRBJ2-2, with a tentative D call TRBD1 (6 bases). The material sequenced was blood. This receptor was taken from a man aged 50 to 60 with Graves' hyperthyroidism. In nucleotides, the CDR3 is TGTGCCAGCAGCAAAAACAGGGTAACCACCGGGGAGCTGTTTTTT. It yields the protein CASSKNRVTTGELFF.